The 22 T cell receptor beta chains below all came from one sample that was sequenced in a study of blood T cell repertoires in COVID-19. The protocol was immunoSEQ multiplex PCR, while the TCRdb copy is restricted to in-frame clones and leaves out a portion. The table includes some 290,000 clones, 70% to 90% detected once. The sequencing input was peripheral blood. Every receptor here comes from a man in his fifties or sixties who had recovered from COVID-19.

The genes are TRBV2 and TRBJ2-2, with D maybe TRBD2 (6 bases). The CDR3 is 16 residues long. V dropped 6 bases and J dropped 6 bases, with 20 bases sitting between them. The germline V gene has CDR1 SNHLY and CDR2 FYNNEI. DNA for the CDR3: TGTGCCAGCAGGGGAACTAGCCCTCAAAGGTCCGGGGAGCTGTTTTTT. Protein: CASRGTSPQRSGELFF.

This clone was detected ten times or more. The CDR3 is CASSLGQRTGNYGYTF. CDR3 DNA: TGTGCCAGCAGCTTGGGCCAGAGAACAGGAAACTATGGCTACACCTTC. The chain employs TRBV5-4 and TRBJ1-2; tentative D call: TRBD1 (5 bases). V was shortened by 0 bases and J by 2 bases, with 14 bases between the two germline ends. CDR3 length equals 16 residues. The germline CDR1 and CDR2 sequences are SGHNT and YYREEE (reference sequence). The full variable domain, rest sourced from reference TRBV5-4 and TRBJ1-2, is ETGVTQSPTHLIKTRGQQVTLRCSSQSGHNTVSWYQQALGQGPQFIFQYYREEENGRGNFPPRFSGLQFPNYSSELNVNALELDDSALYLCASSLGQRTGNYGYTFGSGTRLTVV.

This rearrangement joins TRBV2 to TRBJ2-2; tentatively, D is TRBD1 (5 bases). The CDR3 length is 14 residues. CDR1 and CDR2 from the germline V gene are SNHLY and FYNNEI. V was cut by 6 bases and J by 4 bases, with 12 bases left in between. The CDR3 is CASSPARGTGELFF. CDR3 DNA sequence: TGTGCCAGCAGCCCCGCAAGGGGCACCGGGGAGCTGTTTTTT.

This clone turned up a few times. The chain carries TRBV11-2 and TRBJ2-5, with D possibly being TRBD2 (7 bases). V shed 5 bases and J shed 1 base, with 17 bases lying between them. CDR3 length: 16 residues. Germline CDR1 is SGHAT and CDR2 is FQNNGV. The CDR3 region has the DNA TGTGCCAGCAGCCCCCGTTTAGGGGGGGGCCAAGAGACCCAGTACTTC. This sequence encodes CASSPRLGGGQETQYF. Variable domain in full (rest from reference TRBV11-2 and TRBJ2-5): EAGVAQSPRYKIIEKRQSVAFWCNPISGHATLYWYQQILGQGPKLLIQFQNNGVVDDSQLPKDRFSAERLKGVDSTLKIQPAKLEDSAVYLCASSPRLGGGQETQYFGPGTRLLVL.

The V gene is TRBV19, the J gene TRBJ1-2; D not certain. Looked up from germline, CDR1 is LNHDA and CDR2 is SQIVND (reference sequence). The CDR3 runs to 12 residues. V was clipped by 8 bases and J by 6 bases, with 13 bases between them. Written as DNA, the CDR3 is TGTGCCAGTGCCTCGTTCAACAATGGCTACACCTTC. Residues: CASASFNNGYTF.

This clone has just one count. This chain joins TRBV6-6 and TRBJ1-5; TRBD1 agrees at 8 bases. The germline V gene encodes CDR1 MNHNY and CDR2 SVGAGI (reference sequence). With V trimmed by 6 bases and J by 7 bases, 11 bases remained unmatched. The CDR3 runs to 15 residues. CDR3 protein: CASRASGGAGQPQHF. The CDR3 coding sequence is TGTGCCAGCAGAGCCTCAGGGGGCGCGGGGCAGCCCCAGCATTTT.

This sequence joins TRBV6-5 and TRBJ2-1; the match to TRBD1 covers 7 bases. CDR3 length equals 14 residues. V was clipped by 5 bases and J by 2 bases; unmatched bases: 3. The germline V gene encodes CDR1 MNHEY and CDR2 SVGAGI. The CDR3 sequence: CASSRDSTYNEQFF. CDR3 bases: TGTGCCAGCAGTAGGGACAGTACCTACAATGAGCAGTTCTTC.

This chain connects TRBV11-2 to TRBJ2-2; D remains ambiguous. The CDR3 is made up of 15 amino acids. Germline lookup yields CDR1 SGHAT and CDR2 FQNNGV. The V end lost 0 bases, the J end lost 3 bases, and 8 bases lay between the germline ends. CDR3 sequence: CASSLERYYTGELFF. The CDR3 coding sequence is TGTGCCAGCAGCTTAGAACGGTATTACACCGGGGAGCTGTTTTTT.

V is TRBV9 and J is TRBJ2-3, with TRBD1 matching over 7 bases. The CDR3 runs 17 residues. The J segment lost 1 base and the V segment lost 3 bases, leaving 11 bases of the junction unmatched. CDR1 and CDR2 from the germline V gene are SGDLS and YYNGEE. The CDR3: CASSARQGTARTDTQYF. As DNA, the CDR3 is TGTGCCAGCAGCGCCAGACAGGGCACAGCCCGCACAGATACGCAGTATTTT.

This chain's CDR3 is CASSPIWDRVVNQPQHF. CDR3 DNA sequence: TGTGCCAGTAGTCCTATATGGGACAGGGTGGTTAATCAGCCCCAGCATTTT. The chain recombines TRBV19 with TRBJ1-5, with 9 bases lining up with TRBD1. CDR3 size: 17 residues. The germline V gene has CDR1 LNHDA and CDR2 SQIVND (reference sequence). The V and J ends lost 5 bases and 4 bases, in that order; junction bases with no gene match: 12.

This chain connects TRBV2 to TRBJ1-5, with D possibly TRBD1 on 5 matching bases. Germline loops: CDR1 SNHLY, CDR2 FYNNEI. Trimming stripped 3 bases from V and 4 bases from J, with 7 bases between. The CDR3 length is 13 residues. CDR3 sequence: CASSEDNNQPQHF. Here the CDR3 DNA reads TGTGCCAGCAGTGAGGACAATAATCAGCCCCAGCATTTT. Based on the CDR3 plus reference TRBV2 and TRBJ1-5, the full variable domain is EPEVTQTPSHQVTQMGQEVILRCVPISNHLYFYWYRQILGQKVEFLVSFYNNEISEKSEIFDDQFSVERPDGSNFTLKIRSTKLEDSAMYFCASSEDNNQPQHFGDGTRLSIL.

This clone was recorded a few times. The chain combines TRBV29-1 with TRBJ2-1, with 9 bases that match TRBD1. V lost 7 bases and J lost 2; bases outside the gene matches: 6. The CDR3 has 14 residues. Looked up from germline, CDR1 is SQVTM and CDR2 is ANQGSEA. The CDR3 protein is CSANGQGTYNEQFF. The CDR3 DNA follows: TGCAGCGCAAATGGACAGGGGACCTACAATGAGCAGTTCTTC.

This chain links TRBV21-1 with TRBJ2-4; TRBD1, the D gene given by the table, was not confirmed from the DNA. TRBV21-1 is given as a pseudogene. The CDR3 spans 15 residues. The CDR3 bases are TGTGCCAGCAGCAAAAGGGACAGGCCCAAAAACATTCAGTACTTC. This translates into CASSKRDRPKNIQYF.

V usage is TRBV29-1 and J usage is TRBJ1-2; 7 nucleotides match TRBD1. The CDR3 consists of 15 residues. Germline CDR1 is SQVTM and CDR2 is ANQGSEA. Trimming removed 1 base from V and 2 bases from J; junction bases left unmatched: 7. In DNA form, the CDR3 reads TGCAGCGTTGAAGGTTCAGGACAGGAAAACTATGGCTACACCTTC. Translated: CSVEGSGQENYGYTF.

The genes are TRBV9 and TRBJ1-1; a possible D gene is TRBD1 (6 bases). The CDR3 extends over 14 amino acids. Trimming removed 6 bases from V and 2 bases from J, with 14 bases in between. Germline V gene sequence: CDR1 SGDLS, CDR2 YYNGEE. CDR3 DNA sequence: TGTGCCAGCAAAAAGGACAGCACTAACACTGAAGCTTTCTTT. Its protein is CASKKDSTNTEAFF.

The V and J genes are TRBV7-9 and TRBJ2-3, with D possibly matching TRBD2 (6 bases). Per the germline V gene, CDR1 is SEHNR and CDR2 is FQNEAQ (reference sequence). Trimming cost V 2 bases and J 2 bases, with 8 bases left between them. This CDR3 comprises 14 residues. The CDR3 spells CASSLTSYTDTQYF. CDR3 nucleotides: TGTGCCAGCAGCTTAACTAGCTACACAGATACGCAGTATTTT.

The CDR3 here is CASSPTSGAYNEQFF. The CDR3 DNA reads as TGCGCCAGCAGTCCAACTAGCGGGGCCTACAATGAGCAGTTCTTC. The rearrangement uses TRBV10-2 and TRBJ2-1, with 10 bases that match TRBD2. In germline, CDR1 is WSHSY, CDR2 SAAADI. The CDR3 is 15 amino acids. Trimming at V came to 5 bases and at J to 2 bases, leaving 3 bases not matched to a gene.

J is TRBJ1-2 and V is TRBV7-9; 8 nucleotides match TRBD1. Germline values: CDR1 SEHNR, CDR2 FQNEAQ (reference sequence). The ends lost 5 bases at V and 8 bases at J; junction bases unmatched: 7. The CDR3 is 13 residues long. The CDR3 sequence: CASSRDRGSGYTF. The CDR3 nucleotides are TGTGCCAGCAGCCGCGACAGGGGAAGCGGCTACACCTTC. The full variable domain, in which reference TRBV7-9 and TRBJ1-2 provide the parts outside the CDR3, is DTGVSQNPRHKITKRGQNVTFRCDPISEHNRLYWYRQTLGQGPEFLTYFQNEAQLEKSRLLSDRFSAERPKGSFSTLEIQRTEQGDSAMYLCASSRDRGSGYTFGSGTRLTVV.

Turning to this clone: Other DNA sequences in the sample encode the same CDR3. The chain has TRBV9 and TRBJ1-2, with TRBD1 matching over 7 bases. Looked up from germline, CDR1 is SGDLS and CDR2 is YYNGEE. This CDR3 has 14 residues. V trimming: 2 bases; J trimming: 2 bases; junction bases outside the gene matches: 3. In DNA form, the CDR3 reads TGTGCCAGCAGCGTGGGGACAGAGAACTATGGCTACACCTTC. Its protein is CASSVGTENYGYTF. Full variable domain (rest looked up from reference TRBV9 and TRBJ1-2): DSGVTQTPKHLITATGQRVTLRCSPRSGDLSVYWYQQSLDQGLQFLIQYYNGEERAKGNILERFSAQQFPDLHSELNLSSLELGDSALYFCASSVGTENYGYTFGSGTRLTVV.

The V call is TRBV10-3, the J call TRBJ2-7; TRBD1 is a possible D gene (6 bases). The V end lost 3 bases, the J end lost 7 bases, and 16 bases lay between the germline ends. Germline V gene lookup returns CDR1 ENHRY and CDR2 SYGVKD. The CDR3 covers 14 residues. DNA for the CDR3: TGTGCCATCAGTGAAGGCAGGGGCGGTTTGGAGCAGTACTTC. It translates to CAISEGRGGLEQYF.

The V call is TRBV27, the J call TRBJ1-2; TRBD1 agrees at 8 bases. Germline V lookup: CDR1 MNHEY, CDR2 SMNVEV (reference sequence). Trimming cost V 2 bases and J 7 bases; bases outside gene matches: 12. The CDR3 loop spans 16 amino acids. The CDR3 protein is CASSLKITGGLVGYTF. The DNA for the CDR3 is TGTGCCAGCAGTTTAAAGATTACAGGGGGTTTGGTTGGCTACACCTTC.

The chain has TRBV11-2 and TRBJ2-7; possibly TRBD2 for D (7 bases). Germline CDR1 SGHAT, CDR2 FQNNGV. Trimming stripped 4 bases from V and 2 bases from J, with 15 bases between. The CDR3 is 15 residues long. This chain's CDR3 is CASSSEGGGAYEQYF. The CDR3 DNA follows: TGTGCCAGCAGCTCCGAGGGGGGGGGCGCCTACGAGCAGTACTTC.